The 21 T cell receptor beta chains listed next were all sequenced from one sample in a study of shared clonotypes between healthy human individuals. The data were produced by immunoSEQ multiplex PCR, yet TCRdb's version contains in-frame clones alone and is incomplete. This table has 2.5 million or so clones, about 92% appearing once. Sequenced: naive CD4+ T cells sorted from blood. Subset here: CD45RA+ positively selected. The source of these receptors is a man aged 18 to 30 in good health.

The chain recombines TRBV5-1 with TRBJ2-5; 9 positions agree with TRBD1. The V and J ends lost 0 bases and 1 base, in that order; junction bases with no gene match: 4. Germline V gene data show CDR1 as SGHRS and CDR2 as YFSETQ. The CDR3 spans 16 residues. CDR3 coding DNA: TGCGCCAGCAGCTTGGGGGACAGGGCCTTCCAAGAGACCCAGTACTTC. Translation gives CASSLGDRAFQETQYF.

Concerning this clone: The same CDR3 arises from other DNA sequences in this sample as well. The gene calls are TRBV18 and TRBJ2-6; TRBD1 agrees at 8 bases. Germline CDR1 KGHSH, CDR2 LQKENI. Unmatched junction bases numbered 2, after V lost 3 bases and J lost 1 base. The CDR3 length is 16 residues. CDR3 sequence: CASSPQGASGANVLTF. The DNA of the CDR3 is TGTGCCAGCTCACCTCAGGGGGCGTCTGGGGCCAACGTCCTGACTTTC.

On this clone: Other nucleotide sequences in the sample specify the same CDR3. This chain joins TRBV27 and TRBJ1-1; no clear D. The CDR3 length is 13 residues. The germline V gene encodes CDR1 MNHEY and CDR2 SMNVEV (reference sequence). Trimming cost V 3 bases and J 0 bases, with 5 bases left between them. This CDR3 reads CASSLTLNTEAFF. The CDR3 nucleotides read TGTGCCAGCAGTTTGACCCTGAACACTGAAGCTTTCTTT.

V and J are TRBV6-1 and TRBJ1-1, with no clear D. Per germline, CDR1 MNHNS and CDR2 SASEGT. Trimming left V 4 bases short and J 9 bases short, with 9 bases between. The CDR3 runs to 11 residues. CDR3 DNA sequence: TGTGCCAGCAGTGTCTCGGTCAAAGCTTTCTTT. Translating gives CASSVSVKAFF.

On this clone: Other DNA sequences from this sample encode an identical CDR3 as well. The chain has TRBV9 and TRBJ2-3; 11 bases agree with TRBD2. J lost 3 bases, V lost 0 bases, and 0 bases had no gene match. The CDR3 has 15 amino acids. Germline loops: CDR1 SGDLS, CDR2 YYNGEE. The CDR3 nucleotides read TGTGCCAGCAGCGTAGTAGCGGGAGGGACAGATACGCAGTATTTT. Its protein is CASSVVAGGTDTQYF.

The chain employs TRBV5-4 and TRBJ2-5; no clear D gene. Germline V gene lookup returns CDR1 SGHNT and CDR2 YYREEE (reference sequence). The CDR3 has 14 amino acids. V lost 3 bases, J lost 5 bases, and 14 bases lay in between. CDR3: CASSSTGPDETQYF. The CDR3 nucleotides are TGTGCCAGCAGCTCCACCGGGCCGGATGAGACCCAGTACTTC.

The V gene is TRBV19, the J gene TRBJ2-5, with D perhaps matching TRBD1 or TRBD2 (5 bases each). CDR1 and CDR2 (germline): LNHDA, SQIVND (reference sequence). V lost 6 bases to trimming and J lost 5 bases, with 10 bases between them. This CDR3 has 12 residues. For the CDR3, the DNA is TGTGCCAGTAGGGGGGATCGGGAGACCCAGTACTTC. This encodes CASRGDRETQYF.

The CDR3 reads CAIRGTPYEQYF. The CDR3 DNA sequence: TGTGCCATCCGGGGGACCCCCTACGAGCAGTACTTC. This chain links TRBV10-3 with TRBJ2-7; the D gene is possibly TRBD2 (6 bases). Germline V gives CDR1 ENHRY, CDR2 SYGVKD. Trimming cost V 8 bases and J 2 bases, with 10 bases left between them. CDR3 length: 12 amino acids.

The chain links TRBV28 to TRBJ1-4; TRBD1 agrees at 10 bases. Unmatched junction bases numbered 7, after V lost 6 bases and J lost 6 bases. Germline V gene sequence: CDR1 MDHEN, CDR2 SYDVKM. The CDR3 length is 15 residues. The CDR3 bases are TGTGCCAGCAGGATGTCGACAGGGGGCGATGAAAAACTGTTTTTT. Its protein is CASRMSTGGDEKLFF.

This chain links TRBV28 with TRBJ1-2, with D uncertain. The CDR3 consists of 15 residues. V was clipped by 4 bases and J by 0 bases, with 12 bases between them. Germline-derived CDR1 and CDR2 are MDHEN and SYDVKM. For the CDR3, the DNA is TGTGCCAGCAGTTCTACCCCCCCAGCTAACTATGGCTACACCTTC. This gives the protein CASSSTPPANYGYTF.

The V gene is TRBV2, the J gene TRBJ1-1; D gene uncertain. The V end was cut by 6 bases, the J end by 1 base, with 12 bases between. The CDR3 is made up of 14 amino acids. The germline V gene encodes CDR1 SNHLY and CDR2 FYNNEI. CDR3 amino acids: CASSKVTANTEAFF. The CDR3 nucleotides read TGTGCCAGCAGCAAGGTAACAGCGAACACTGAAGCTTTCTTT.

About this clone: The junction departs from the called germline gene at one end, perhaps through a read error. The chain employs TRBV11-2 and TRBJ2-7; 7 positions agree with TRBD1. This CDR3 region has 15 residues. Germline CDR1 and CDR2: SGHAT and FQNNGV. This CDR3 reads CASSLENQGAYEQYF. The DNA of the CDR3 is TGTGCCAGCAGCCTAGAAAATCAGGGGGCCTACGAGCAGTACTTC.

The V call is TRBV5-3, the J call TRBJ1-3, with D maybe TRBD1 (5 bases). TRBV5-3 is an ORF, and what it does is uncertain. The CDR3 runs to 15 residues. Trimming removed 0 bases from V and 2 bases from J, with 9 bases in between. The chain's CDR3 is CARSLAGTAGNTIYF. As DNA, the CDR3 is TGTGCCAGAAGCTTGGCCGGGACCGCTGGAAACACCATATATTTT.

This clone was detected once. The chain combines TRBV30 with TRBJ1-5, with TRBD1 as a possible D gene (5 bases). CDR1 GTSNPN and CDR2 SVGIG come from the germline V gene (reference sequence). The length of the CDR3 is 14 residues. V shed 3 bases and J shed 6 bases, with 15 bases lying between them. The chain's CDR3 is CAWSRGGGVQPQHF. The CDR3, as DNA: TGTGCCTGGAGCCGAGGTGGGGGGGTTCAGCCCCAGCATTTT. Full variable domain (outside the CDR3, taken from reference TRBV30 and TRBJ1-5): SQTIHQWPATLVQPVGSPLSLECTVEGTSNPNLYWYRQAAGRGLQLLFYSVGIGQISSEVPQNLSASRPQDRQFILSSKKLLLSDSGFYLCAWSRGGGVQPQHFGDGTRLSIL.

This clone came up once. The chain carries TRBV13 and TRBJ2-7; 9 bases are shared with TRBD2. This CDR3 has 16 amino acids. In germline, CDR1 is PRHDT, CDR2 FYEKMQ (reference sequence). J gave up 2 bases and V 5 bases, and 10 bases lay outside the gene matches. CDR3: CASSQLRAGGPYEQYF. DNA of the CDR3: TGTGCCAGCAGCCAACTGAGGGCGGGAGGGCCCTACGAGCAGTACTTC.

The chain links TRBV19 to TRBJ2-2; tentative D call: TRBD1 (6 bases). The CDR3 extends over 14 amino acids. CDR1 LNHDA and CDR2 SQIVND come from the germline V gene (reference sequence). V shed 6 bases and J shed 6 bases, with 14 bases lying between them. The CDR3 nucleotides are TGTGCCAGTAGCCAGCAACAGGGATCCGGGGAGCTGTTTTTT. Translated, it gives CASSQQQGSGELFF.

This chain links TRBV19 with TRBJ1-2; D perhaps matches TRBD1 (6 bases). Germline V gene data show CDR1 as LNHDA and CDR2 as SQIVND (reference sequence). This CDR3 has 15 amino acids. Trimming shortened V by 6 bases and J by 3 bases, and 17 bases separated the two germline ends. CDR3 region: CASRRRQELDYGYTF. The CDR3, as DNA: TGTGCCAGTAGGCGACGACAGGAGCTTGACTATGGCTACACCTTC.

V and J are TRBV30 and TRBJ2-5, with D perhaps TRBD2 (5 bases). V was cut by 4 bases and J by 5 bases, with 14 bases left in between. The CDR3 sequence is 13 residues long. Germline V gene data show CDR1 as GTSNPN and CDR2 as SVGIG (reference sequence). CDR3 bases: TGTGCCTGGAACCCTTCAAGAGGGGAGACCCAGTACTTC. Protein sequence: CAWNPSRGETQYF.

V and J are TRBV6-5 and TRBJ2-7, with 10 bases that match TRBD2. Germline CDR1 reads MNHEY; CDR2 reads SVGAGI. The CDR3 covers 15 residues. V was pared by 4 bases and J by 5 bases, with 8 bases of the junction left unmatched. The CDR3 bases are TGTGCCAGCAGTTCAGGGGGTCTAGCGGGAGACGAGCAGTACTTC. Translating it yields CASSSGGLAGDEQYF.

The gene calls are TRBV11-2 and TRBJ2-3; 9 nucleotides align to TRBD2. Germline-derived CDR1 and CDR2 are SGHAT and FQNNGV. The CDR3 runs 18 residues. V gave up 0 bases and J gave up 1 base; unmatched junction bases: 8. The CDR3 nucleotides read TGTGCCAGCAGCTTAGATGGTATCGCGGGAGGGCGCACAGATACGCAGTATTTT. This sequence encodes CASSLDGIAGGRTDTQYF. The variable domain in full, with the rest retrieved from reference TRBV11-2 and TRBJ2-3, is EAGVAQSPRYKIIEKRQSVAFWCNPISGHATLYWYQQILGQGPKLLIQFQNNGVVDDSQLPKDRFSAERLKGVDSTLKIQPAKLEDSAVYLCASSLDGIAGGRTDTQYFGPGTRLTVL.

CDR3 sequence reads: CASSYSASRSYEQYF. The DNA of the CDR3 is TGTGCCAGCAGTTACTCCGCTAGCCGGTCCTACGAGCAGTACTTC. The chain carries TRBV6-5 and TRBJ2-7; TRBD2 might be the D (5 bases). CDR3 length equals 15 residues. Trimming pared 0 bases from V and 1 base from J, leaving 10 bases between. Germline V CDR1 and CDR2: MNHEY, SVGAGI.